This T cell receptor (beta chain) stems from a study of technical replicates of blood from a few donors. Using immunoSEQ multiplex PCR, the repertoire was profiled, and TCRdb retains in-frame clones only, with some absent. The sample lists under 85,000 clones, roughly 97% occurring once. The sample comprised T cells isolated from PBMCs. The sequence derives from a human donor in good health.

The CDR3 is CASSLGLTSGGTDTQYF. The CDR3 DNA follows: TGCGCCAGCAGCTTGGGCCTGACTAGCGGGGGGACAGATACGCAGTATTTT. The gene calls are TRBV5-1 and TRBJ2-3; 13 bases align to TRBD2. The junction had 4 bases not matched to a gene; V was cut back by 0 bases and J by 3 bases. Germline loops: CDR1 SGHRS, CDR2 YFSETQ. The CDR3 is 17 residues long. The full variable domain, with the rest looked up from reference TRBV5-1 and TRBJ2-3, is KAGVTQTPRYLIKTRGQQVTLSCSPISGHRSVSWYQQTPGQGLQFLFEYFSETQRNKGNFPGRFSGRQFSNSRSEMNVSTLELGDSALYLCASSLGLTSGGTDTQYFGPGTRLTVL.